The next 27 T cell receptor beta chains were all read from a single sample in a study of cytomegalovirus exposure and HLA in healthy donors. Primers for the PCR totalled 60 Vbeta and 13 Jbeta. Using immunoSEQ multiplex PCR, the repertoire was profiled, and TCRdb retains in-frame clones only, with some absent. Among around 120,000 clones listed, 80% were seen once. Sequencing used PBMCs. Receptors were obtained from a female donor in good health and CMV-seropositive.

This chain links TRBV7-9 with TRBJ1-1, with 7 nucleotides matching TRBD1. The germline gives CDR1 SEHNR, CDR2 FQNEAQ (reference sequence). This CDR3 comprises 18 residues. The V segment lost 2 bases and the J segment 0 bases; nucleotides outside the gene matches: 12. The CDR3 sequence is CASSLYAGGRVMNTEAFF. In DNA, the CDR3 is TGTGCCAGCAGCTTATATGCAGGGGGAAGGGTCATGAACACTGAAGCTTTCTTT. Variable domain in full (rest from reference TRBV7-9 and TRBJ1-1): DTGVSQNPRHKITKRGQNVTFRCDPISEHNRLYWYRQTLGQGPEFLTYFQNEAQLEKSRLLSDRFSAERPKGSFSTLEIQRTEQGDSAMYLCASSLYAGGRVMNTEAFFGQGTRLTVV.

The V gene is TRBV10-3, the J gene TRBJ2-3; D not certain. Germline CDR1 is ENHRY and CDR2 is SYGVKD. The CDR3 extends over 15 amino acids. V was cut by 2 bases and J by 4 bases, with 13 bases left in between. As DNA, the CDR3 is TGTGCCATCAGTGAGCGCCAGGTTGTAGCAGATACGCAGTATTTT. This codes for CAISERQVVADTQYF.

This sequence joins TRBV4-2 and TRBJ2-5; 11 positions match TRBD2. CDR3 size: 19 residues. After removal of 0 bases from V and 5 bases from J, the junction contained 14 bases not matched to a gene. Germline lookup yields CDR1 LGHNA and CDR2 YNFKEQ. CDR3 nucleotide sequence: TGTGCCAGCAGCCAAGATAGGGCTAGCGGGGGGAGAGGAGGGGAGACCCAGTACTTC. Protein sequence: CASSQDRASGGRGGETQYF.

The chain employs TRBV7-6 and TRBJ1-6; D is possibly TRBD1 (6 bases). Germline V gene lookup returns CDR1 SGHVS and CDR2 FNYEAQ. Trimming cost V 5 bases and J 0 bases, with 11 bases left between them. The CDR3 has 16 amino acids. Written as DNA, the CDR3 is TGTGCCAGCAGCCAGGGGACGAGCTCCTATAATTCACCCCTCCACTTT. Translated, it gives CASSQGTSSYNSPLHF. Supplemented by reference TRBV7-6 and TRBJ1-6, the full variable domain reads GAGVSQSPRYKVTKRGQDVALRCDPISGHVSLYWYRQALGQGPEFLTYFNYEAQQDKSGLPNDRFSAERPEGSISTLTIQRTEQRDSAMYRCASSQGTSSYNSPLHFGNGTRLTVT.

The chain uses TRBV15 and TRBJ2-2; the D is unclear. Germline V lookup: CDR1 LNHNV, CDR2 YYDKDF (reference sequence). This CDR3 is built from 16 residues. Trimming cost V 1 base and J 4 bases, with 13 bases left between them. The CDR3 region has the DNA TGTGCCACCAGCAGAGCCGCGGTAAGAAGCACCGGGGAGCTGTTTTTT. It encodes CATSRAAVRSTGELFF.

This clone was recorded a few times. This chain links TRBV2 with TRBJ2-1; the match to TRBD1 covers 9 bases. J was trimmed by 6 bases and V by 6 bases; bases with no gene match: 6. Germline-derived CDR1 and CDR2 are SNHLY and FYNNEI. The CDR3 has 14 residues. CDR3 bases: TGTGCCAGCAGCCCGGGACAGGGCCCCAATGAGCAGTTCTTC. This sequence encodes CASSPGQGPNEQFF. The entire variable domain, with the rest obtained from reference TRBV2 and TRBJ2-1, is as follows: EPEVTQTPSHQVTQMGQEVILRCVPISNHLYFYWYRQILGQKVEFLVSFYNNEISEKSEIFDDQFSVERPDGSNFTLKIRSTKLEDSAMYFCASSPGQGPNEQFFGPGTRLTVL.

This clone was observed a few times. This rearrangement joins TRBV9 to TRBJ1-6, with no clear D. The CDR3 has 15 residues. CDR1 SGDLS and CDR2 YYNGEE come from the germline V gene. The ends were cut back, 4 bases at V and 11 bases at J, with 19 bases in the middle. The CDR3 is CASSITDGGFTPLHF. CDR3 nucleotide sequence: TGTGCCAGCAGCATCACCGACGGAGGATTCACACCCCTCCACTTT.

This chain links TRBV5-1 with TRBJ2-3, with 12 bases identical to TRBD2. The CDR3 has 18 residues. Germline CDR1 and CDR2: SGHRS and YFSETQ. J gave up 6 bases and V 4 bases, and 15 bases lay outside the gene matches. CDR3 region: CASSPPSGGAPVGDTQYF. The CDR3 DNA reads TGCGCCAGCAGCCCTCCTAGCGGGGGGGCCCCCGTAGGTGATACGCAGTATTTT.

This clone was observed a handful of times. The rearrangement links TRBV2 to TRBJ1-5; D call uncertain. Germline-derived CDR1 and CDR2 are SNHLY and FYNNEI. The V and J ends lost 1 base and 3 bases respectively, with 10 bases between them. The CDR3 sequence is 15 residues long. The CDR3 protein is CASSEEAGNNQPQHF. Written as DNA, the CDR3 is TGTGCCAGCAGTGAAGAGGCAGGTAACAATCAGCCCCAGCATTTT.

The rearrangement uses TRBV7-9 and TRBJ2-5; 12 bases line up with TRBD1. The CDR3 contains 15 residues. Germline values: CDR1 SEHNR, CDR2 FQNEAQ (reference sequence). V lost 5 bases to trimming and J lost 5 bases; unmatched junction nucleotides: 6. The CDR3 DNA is TGTGCCAGCAGCGGCGGGACAGGGGGCGCGGAGACCCAGTACTTC. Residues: CASSGGTGGAETQYF.

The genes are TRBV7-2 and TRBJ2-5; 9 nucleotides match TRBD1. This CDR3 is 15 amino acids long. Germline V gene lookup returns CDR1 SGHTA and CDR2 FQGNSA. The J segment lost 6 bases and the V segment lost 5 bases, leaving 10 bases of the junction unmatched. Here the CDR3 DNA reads TGTGCCAGCAGCCGCGGGACAGGGCCCGGGAAGACCCAGTACTTC. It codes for CASSRGTGPGKTQYF.

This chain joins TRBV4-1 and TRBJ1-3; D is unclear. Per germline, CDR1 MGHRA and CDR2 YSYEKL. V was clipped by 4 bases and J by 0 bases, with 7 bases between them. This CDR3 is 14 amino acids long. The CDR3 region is CASSRGTSGNTIYF. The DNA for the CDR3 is TGCGCCAGCAGCCGAGGAACCTCTGGAAACACCATATATTTT.

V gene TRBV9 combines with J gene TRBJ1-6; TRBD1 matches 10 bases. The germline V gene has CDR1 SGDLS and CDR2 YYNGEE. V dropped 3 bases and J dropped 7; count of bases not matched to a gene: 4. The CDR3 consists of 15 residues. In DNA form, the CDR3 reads TGTGCCAGCAGCGGACCGGGACAGGGGAATTCACCCCTCCACTTT. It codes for CASSGPGQGNSPLHF.

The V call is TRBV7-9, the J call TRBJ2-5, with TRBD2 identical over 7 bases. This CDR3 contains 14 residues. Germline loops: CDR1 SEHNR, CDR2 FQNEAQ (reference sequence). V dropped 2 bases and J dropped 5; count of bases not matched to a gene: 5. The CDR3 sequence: CASSLSRGEETQYF. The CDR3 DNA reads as TGTGCCAGCAGCTTATCCCGGGGGGAGGAGACCCAGTACTTC.

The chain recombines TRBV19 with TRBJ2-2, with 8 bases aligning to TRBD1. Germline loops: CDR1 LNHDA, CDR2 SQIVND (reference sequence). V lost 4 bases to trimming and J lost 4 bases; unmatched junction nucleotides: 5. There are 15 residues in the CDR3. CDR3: CASSTGGMITGELFF. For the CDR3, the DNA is TGTGCCAGTAGTACAGGGGGCATGATCACCGGGGAGCTGTTTTTT.

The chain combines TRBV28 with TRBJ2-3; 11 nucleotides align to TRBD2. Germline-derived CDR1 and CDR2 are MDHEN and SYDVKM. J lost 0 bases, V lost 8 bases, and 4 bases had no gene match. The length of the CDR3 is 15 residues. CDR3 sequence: CASFLAGGSTDTQYF. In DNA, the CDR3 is TGTGCCAGCTTTCTAGCGGGGGGAAGCACAGATACGCAGTATTTT.

CDR3 sequence reads: CASRTTGGTPLHF. CDR3 DNA: TGTGCCAGCAGAACTACAGGGGGTACGCCCCTCCACTTT. The chain carries TRBV27 and TRBJ1-6; 8 bases agree with TRBD1. Unmatched junction bases numbered 8, after V lost 6 bases and J lost 13 bases. Per the germline V gene, CDR1 is MNHEY and CDR2 is SMNVEV (reference sequence). The CDR3 totals 13 residues.

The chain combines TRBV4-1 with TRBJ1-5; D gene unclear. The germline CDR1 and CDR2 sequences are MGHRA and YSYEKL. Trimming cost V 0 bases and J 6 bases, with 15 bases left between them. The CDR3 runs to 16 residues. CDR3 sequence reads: CASSQDGGRGSQPQHF. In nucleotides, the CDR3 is TGCGCCAGCAGCCAAGATGGAGGCCGAGGTAGTCAGCCCCAGCATTTT.

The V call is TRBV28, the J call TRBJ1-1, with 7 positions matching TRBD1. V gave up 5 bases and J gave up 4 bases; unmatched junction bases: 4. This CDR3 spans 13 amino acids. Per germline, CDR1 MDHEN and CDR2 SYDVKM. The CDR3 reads CASSRTGGTEAFF. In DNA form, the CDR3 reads TGTGCCAGCAGTCGGACAGGAGGCACTGAAGCTTTCTTT.

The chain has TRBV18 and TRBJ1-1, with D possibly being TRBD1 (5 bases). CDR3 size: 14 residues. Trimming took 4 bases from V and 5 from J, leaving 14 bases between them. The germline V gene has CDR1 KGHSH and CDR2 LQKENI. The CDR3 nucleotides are TGTGCCAGCTCACGTGAAGGGGCAAGGACTGAAGCTTTCTTT. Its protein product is CASSREGARTEAFF.

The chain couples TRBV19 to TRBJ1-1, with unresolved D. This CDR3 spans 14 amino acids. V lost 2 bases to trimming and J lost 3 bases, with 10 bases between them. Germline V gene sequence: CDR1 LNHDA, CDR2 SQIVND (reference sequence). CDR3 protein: CASSIRSDYTEAFF. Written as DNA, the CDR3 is TGTGCCAGTAGTATACGGTCCGACTACACTGAAGCTTTCTTT. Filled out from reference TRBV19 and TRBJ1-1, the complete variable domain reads DGGITQSPKYLFRKEGQNVTLSCEQNLNHDAMYWYRQDPGQGLRLIYYSQIVNDFQKGDIAEGYSVSREKKESFPLTVTSAQKNPTAFYLCASSIRSDYTEAFFGQGTRLTVV.

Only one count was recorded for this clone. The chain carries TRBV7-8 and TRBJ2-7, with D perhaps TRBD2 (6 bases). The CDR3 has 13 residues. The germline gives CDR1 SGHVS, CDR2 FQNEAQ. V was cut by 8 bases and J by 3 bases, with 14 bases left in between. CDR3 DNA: TGTGCCAGCCGCGGGGACCTGGTCTACGAGCAGTACTTC. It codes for CASRGDLVYEQYF.

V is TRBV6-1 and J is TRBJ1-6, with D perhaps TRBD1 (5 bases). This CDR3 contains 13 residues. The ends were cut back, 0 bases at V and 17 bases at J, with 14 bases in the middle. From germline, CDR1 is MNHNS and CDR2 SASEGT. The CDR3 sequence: CASSEAGRRGIHF. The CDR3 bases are TGTGCCAGCAGTGAAGCCGGGAGACGGGGGATCCACTTT.

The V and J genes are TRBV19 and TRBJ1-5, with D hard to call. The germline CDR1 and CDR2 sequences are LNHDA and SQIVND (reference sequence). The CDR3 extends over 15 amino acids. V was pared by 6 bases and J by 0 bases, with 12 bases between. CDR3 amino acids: CASRMEVNSNQPQHF. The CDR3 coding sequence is TGTGCCAGTAGAATGGAGGTTAATAGCAATCAGCCCCAGCATTTT.

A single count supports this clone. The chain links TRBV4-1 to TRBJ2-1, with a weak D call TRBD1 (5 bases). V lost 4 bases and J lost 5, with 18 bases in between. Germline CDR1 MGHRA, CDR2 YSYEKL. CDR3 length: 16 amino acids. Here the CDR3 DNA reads TGCGCCAGCAGCCTCCAATCAGGGCAGGGCCACAATGAGCAGTTCTTC. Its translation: CASSLQSGQGHNEQFF.

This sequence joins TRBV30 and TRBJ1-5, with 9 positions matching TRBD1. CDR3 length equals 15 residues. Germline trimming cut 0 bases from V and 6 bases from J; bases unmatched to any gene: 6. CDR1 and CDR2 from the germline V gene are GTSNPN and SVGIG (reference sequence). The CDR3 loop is CAWSVTGGSGQPQHF. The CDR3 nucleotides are TGTGCCTGGAGTGTAACAGGGGGCTCCGGTCAGCCCCAGCATTTT.

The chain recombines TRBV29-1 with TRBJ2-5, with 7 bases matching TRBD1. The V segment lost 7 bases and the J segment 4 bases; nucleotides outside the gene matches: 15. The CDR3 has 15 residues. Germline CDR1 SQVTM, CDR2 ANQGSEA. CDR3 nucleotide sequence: TGCAGCGGAAGCCCGACAGGGACCTCTGTAGAGACCCAGTACTTC. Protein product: CSGSPTGTSVETQYF.